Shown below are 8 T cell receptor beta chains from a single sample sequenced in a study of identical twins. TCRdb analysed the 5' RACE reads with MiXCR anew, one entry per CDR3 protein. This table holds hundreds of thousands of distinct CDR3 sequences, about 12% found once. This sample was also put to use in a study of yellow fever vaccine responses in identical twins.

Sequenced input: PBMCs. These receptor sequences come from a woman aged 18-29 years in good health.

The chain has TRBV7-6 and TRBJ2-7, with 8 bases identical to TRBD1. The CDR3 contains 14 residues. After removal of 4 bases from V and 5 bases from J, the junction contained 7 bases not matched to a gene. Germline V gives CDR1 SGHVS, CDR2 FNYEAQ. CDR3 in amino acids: CASSSWTGLHEQYF. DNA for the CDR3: TGTGCCAGCAGCTCATGGACAGGGCTACACGAGCAGTACTTC.

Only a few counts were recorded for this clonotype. The CDR3 loop is CASSLQGEGYEQYF. CDR3 nucleotide sequence: TGTGCCAGCAGTCTACAGGGGGAGGGTTACGAGCAGTACTTC. J is TRBJ2-7 and V is TRBV12-3 or TRBV12-4, with a tentative D call TRBD1 (8 bases). Between the trimmed V and J ends, which lost 5 bases and 4 bases, there was a span of 15 bases. This CDR3 comprises 14 residues.

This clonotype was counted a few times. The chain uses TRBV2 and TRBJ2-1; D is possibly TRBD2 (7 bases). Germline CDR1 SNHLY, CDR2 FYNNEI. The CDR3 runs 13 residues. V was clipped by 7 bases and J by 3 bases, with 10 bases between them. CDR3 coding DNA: TGTGCCAGCATCGGGGGGCACTACAATGAGCAGTTCTTC. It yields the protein CASIGGHYNEQFF.

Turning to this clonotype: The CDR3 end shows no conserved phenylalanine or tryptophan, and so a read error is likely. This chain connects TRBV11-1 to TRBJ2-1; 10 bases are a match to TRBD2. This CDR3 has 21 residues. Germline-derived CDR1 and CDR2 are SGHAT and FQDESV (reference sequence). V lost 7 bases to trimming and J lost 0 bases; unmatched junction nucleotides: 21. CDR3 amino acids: CASNPFPPTSGVQSSYNEQFS. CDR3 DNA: TGTGCCAGCAACCCCTTTCCCCCAACTAGCGGGGTCCAAAGCTCCTACAATGAGCAGTTCTCC.

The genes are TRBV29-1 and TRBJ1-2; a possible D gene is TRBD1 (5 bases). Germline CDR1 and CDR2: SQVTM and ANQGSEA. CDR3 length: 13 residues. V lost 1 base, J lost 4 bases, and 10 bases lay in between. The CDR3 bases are TGCAGCGTTGAAGGCCAGGGAGGCTATGGCTACACCTTC. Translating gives CSVEGQGGYGYTF.

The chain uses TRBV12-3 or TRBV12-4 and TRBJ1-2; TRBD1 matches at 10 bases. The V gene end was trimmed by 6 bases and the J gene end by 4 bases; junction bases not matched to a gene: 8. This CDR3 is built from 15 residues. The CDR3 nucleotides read TGTGCCAGCAGCTCATCCGGGACAGGGGCCTATGGCTACACCTTC. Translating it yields CASSSSGTGAYGYTF.

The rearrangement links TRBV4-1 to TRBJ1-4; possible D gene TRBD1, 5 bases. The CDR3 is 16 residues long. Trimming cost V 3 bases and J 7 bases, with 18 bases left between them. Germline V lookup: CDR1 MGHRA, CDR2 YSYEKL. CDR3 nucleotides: TGCGCCAGCAGCCACCCGGGTGTAGGGACGGGTGAAAAACTGTTTTTT. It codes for CASSHPGVGTGEKLFF.

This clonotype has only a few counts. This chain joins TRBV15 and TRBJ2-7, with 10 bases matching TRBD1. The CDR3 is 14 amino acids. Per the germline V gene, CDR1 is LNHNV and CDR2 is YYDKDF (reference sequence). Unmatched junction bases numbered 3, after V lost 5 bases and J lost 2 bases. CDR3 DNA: TGTGCCACCAGCCGTGGGACAGGGGCCTACGAGCAGTACGTC. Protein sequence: CATSRGTGAYEQYV.